This TCR beta chain emerged from a study of cytomegalovirus exposure and HLA in healthy donors. Points on this clone: Its antigen is not known.

13 Jbeta primers and 60 Vbeta primers were used for the PCR. TCRdb's table, derived via immunoSEQ multiplex PCR, lists solely in-frame clones and lacks some. The sample comprises roughly 130,000 clones, about four fifths of which are singletons, and around 11% rests with the top ten. CDR3 length: 16 residues. Germline V gives CDR1 SGHNT, CDR2 YYREEE (reference sequence). V lost 0 bases, J lost 5 bases, and 18 bases lay in between. Though nominally healthy at sampling, donors likely had unrecorded immune exposures. Points from the study as a whole: Judged likely to be a sequencing artifact was a cluster of highly shared sequence variants. With later analysis, a missense DCLRE1C variant became linked to TCR beta V- and J-gene trimming.

V gene TRBV5-4 combines with J gene TRBJ2-7; D gene ambiguous. The receptor was derived from a male donor in good health and CMV-seropositive. Input material: PBMCs. CDR3 DNA sequence: TGTGCCAGCAGCTTGGTTATTGGGCAGTTTTTGAACGAGCAGTACTTC. Its translation: CASSLVIGQFLNEQYF.